These 12 T cell receptor beta chains originate from one sample sequenced in a study of CD8+ T cells in alopecia areata. Reverse transcribed after extraction, RNA yielded cDNA as the sequencing template. Generated by immunoSEQ multiplex PCR, the TCRdb table keeps only in-frame clones and is missing some. The sample yields about 190,000 clones, roughly 53% seen once. As to treatment: oral pan-JAK inhibitor, 5-10 mg twice daily. The sample was CD8+ T cells sorted from blood, taken at week 24, from a patient treated with tofacitinib. The receptors here all came from a human donor with alopecia areata.

About this clone: The sample carries other DNA sequences with the same CDR3. The chain is built from TRBV4-1 and TRBJ1-5; D possibly corresponds to TRBD1 (5 bases). V gave up 0 bases and J gave up 7 bases, with 7 bases separating them. CDR1 is MGHRA, CDR2 YSYEKL, per germline. The CDR3 loop spans 13 amino acids. The CDR3 protein is CASSQDRGQPQHF. The CDR3 nucleotides are TGCGCCAGCAGCCAAGATCGGGGCCAGCCCCAGCATTTT.

This clone was detected only a few times. J is TRBJ2-5 and V is TRBV27, with a weak D call TRBD1 (5 bases). This CDR3 is 15 amino acids long. The ends were cut back, 5 bases at V and 5 bases at J, with 18 bases in the middle. Germline values: CDR1 MNHEY, CDR2 SMNVEV (reference sequence). The CDR3 DNA is TGTGCCAGCAGTGCAAGGGCCAGGGTTCGTGAGACCCAGTACTTC. It specifies CASSARARVRETQYF.

The V call is TRBV27, the J call TRBJ2-7, with unresolved D. Germline lookup yields CDR1 MNHEY and CDR2 SMNVEV (reference sequence). Trimming took off 2 bases at V and 0 bases at J, with 5 bases between the two ends. The CDR3 contains 13 residues. As DNA, the CDR3 is TGTGCCAGCAGTTTAAGTTTCTCCTACGAGCAGTACTTC. Translated: CASSLSFSYEQYF.

V usage is TRBV7-2 and J usage is TRBJ2-7; 11 positions agree with TRBD2. V lost 5 bases, J lost 2 bases, and 8 bases stayed unmatched. Germline V gives CDR1 SGHTA, CDR2 FQGNSA. The CDR3 extends over 16 amino acids. The CDR3 region is CASSELAGDETYEQYF. DNA for the CDR3: TGTGCCAGCAGCGAACTAGCGGGGGACGAGACCTACGAGCAGTACTTC.

This chain connects TRBV29-1 to TRBJ2-3, with unresolved D. Germline V CDR1 and CDR2: SQVTM, ANQGSEA. CDR3 size: 11 residues. The V and J ends lost 8 bases and 6 bases respectively, with 12 bases between them. The CDR3 DNA follows: TGCAGCCAGATGGCCCTCGATACGCAGTATTTT. This translates into CSQMALDTQYF.

The rearrangement joins TRBV9 to TRBJ1-3, with D possibly being TRBD1 (5 bases). The CDR3 covers 15 residues. CDR1 SGDLS and CDR2 YYNGEE come from the germline V gene. With 0 bases removed from V and 2 bases from J, the gap between germline ends came to 9 bases. CDR3 coding DNA: TGTGCCAGCAGCGTAGGGGTGGGGGCTGGAAACACCATATATTTT. It specifies CASSVGVGAGNTIYF.

For the CDR3, the DNA is TGTGCCAGTAGTATCGGGGGTACCACTGAAGCTTTCTTT. Its translation is CASSIGGTTEAFF. V and J are TRBV19 and TRBJ1-1, with a possible D match to TRBD1 (5 bases). CDR3 length: 13 amino acids. The V gene's germline CDR1 is LNHDA and CDR2 SQIVND (reference sequence). The V end lost 3 bases, the J end lost 4 bases, and 9 bases lay between the germline ends.

Written as DNA, the CDR3 is TGTGCCAGCAGGATCGGACAGGGATCCTACGAGCAGTACTTC. This encodes CASRIGQGSYEQYF. The chain combines TRBV2 with TRBJ2-7, with 8 nucleotides matching TRBD1. In germline, CDR1 is SNHLY, CDR2 FYNNEI. The CDR3 contains 14 residues. V shed 6 bases and J 1 base; nucleotides not matched to a gene: 5.

V usage is TRBV11-2 and J usage is TRBJ2-5, with a possible D match to TRBD1 (5 bases). This CDR3 region has 15 residues. V was trimmed by 2 bases and J by 5 bases, leaving 15 bases between them. Germline CDR1 is SGHAT and CDR2 is FQNNGV. CDR3 bases: TGTGCCAGCAGCTTATTTAAAGGGGCCGGGGAGACCCAGTACTTC. This translates into CASSLFKGAGETQYF.

V gene TRBV30 combines with J gene TRBJ1-1, with D unresolved. Looked up from germline, CDR1 is GTSNPN and CDR2 is SVGIG (reference sequence). The V end lost 2 bases, the J end lost 4 bases, and 11 bases lay between the germline ends. This CDR3 is built from 13 residues. CDR3 protein: CAWSLGRSTEAFF. In DNA, the CDR3 is TGTGCCTGGAGTCTGGGTCGGAGCACTGAAGCTTTCTTT.

This clone was counted only a few times. This chain joins TRBV23-1 and TRBJ2-3; the match to TRBD1 covers 7 bases. TRBV23-1 is known as an ORF, though its function is uncertain. The CDR3 covers 19 residues. With 7 bases clipped from V and 6 bases from J, the junction kept 25 bases outside the gene matches. The CDR3 DNA reads as TGCGCCAGCACACAATTGCCCGAGGGGGCTCCCCCGGTCTCGGATACGCAGTATTTT. It specifies CASTQLPEGAPPVSDTQYF.

V usage is TRBV7-6 and J usage is TRBJ1-1; unclear D gene. V dropped 1 base and J dropped 1 base, with 7 bases sitting between them. This CDR3 has 14 residues. Germline CDR1 and CDR2: SGHVS and FNYEAQ. CDR3 DNA: TGTGCCAGCAGCTTAGATATCCCGAACACTGAAGCTTTCTTT. Its protein is CASSLDIPNTEAFF.